These T cell receptor beta chains were read from a single sample in a study of cytomegalovirus exposure and HLA in healthy donors. Using immunoSEQ multiplex PCR, the repertoire was profiled, and TCRdb retains in-frame clones only, with some absent. The repertoire holds some 150,000 clones, with about 80% as singletons. Sequenced input: PBMCs. These receptors all come from a man aged 35 to 55 in good health and CMV-seropositive. Each CDR3 is given with its conserved first and last residue. A D gene is named only where the DNA matches it firmly. Only part of the rows carry a size: once, few, many, or a class if the clone is expanded.

len	j_gene	v_gene	d_gene	abundance	CDR3nt	CDR3aa
16	TRBJ2-5	TRBV11-2	TRBD1	.	TGTGCCAGCAGCCCCCCAACCGGGACAGGCGTCGTGACCCAGTACTTC	CASSPPTGTGVVTQYF
13	TRBJ1-5	TRBV6-1	.	few	TGTGCCAGCAGTCGGGGGGGCAACCAGCCCCAGCATTTT	CASSRGGNQPQHF
14	TRBJ1-1	TRBV11-3	TRBD1	.	TGTGCCAGCTTAGGACAGGGAGGGAACGCTGAAGCTTTCTTT	CASLGQGGNAEAFF
17	TRBJ1-2	TRBV21-1	.	few	TGTGCCAGCAGCAAACCCCCTGCAGGGGCTTCAGGTGAGGGCTACACCTTC	CASSKPPAGASGEGYTF
14	TRBJ2-1	TRBV6-5	TRBD2	.	TGTGCCAGCAGTCCGGGACTAGCGTCCAATGAGCAGTTCTTC	CASSPGLASNEQFF
11	TRBJ1-1	TRBV6-1	.	.	TGTGCCAGCAGTCGACAGGCCGAAGCTTTCTTT	CASSRQAEAFF
13	TRBJ2-1	TRBV29-1	.	.	TGCAGCGCCGACGGGACTCATGTCAATGAGCAGTTCTTC	CSADGTHVNEQFF
15	TRBJ1-2	TRBV19	.	.	TGTGCCAGTAGTATAAAGGGTCGACCGACAGGAGGCTACACCTTC	CASSIKGRPTGGYTF
14	TRBJ2-2	TRBV5-1	.	.	TGCGCCAGCAGCTTGCAAACAGACACCGGGGAGCTGTTTTTT	CASSLQTDTGELFF
15	TRBJ2-1	TRBV12-5	.	.	TGTGCTAGTGGCCCTGGACAGTTAGCCTACAATGAGCAGTTCTTC	CASGPGQLAYNEQFF
15	TRBJ2-3	TRBV19	.	.	TGTGCCAGTAAAACTGGGCCTCTCGGCACAGATACGCAGTATTTT	CASKTGPLGTDTQYF
16	TRBJ2-6	TRBV12-1	.	.	TGTGCCATAGGGACACTAAGTCTCTCTGGGGCCAACGTCCTGACTTTC	CAIGTLSLSGANVLTF
14	TRBJ2-3	TRBV5-1	TRBD2	.	TGCGCCAGCGGACTAGCGAGGGAGACAGATACGCAGTATTTT	CASGLARETDTQYF
16	TRBJ2-2	TRBV27	TRBD2	.	TGTGCCAGCACCAAACTAGCGGTCGAGGGGACCGGGGAGCTGTTTTTT	CASTKLAVEGTGELFF
15	TRBJ2-1	TRBV9	.	.	TGTGCCAGCAGCGTAGCGGGTGACTCCTACAATGAGCAGTTCTTC	CASSVAGDSYNEQFF
15	TRBJ1-2	TRBV7-2	.	once	TGTGCCAGCAGCTTCGCGGGGGCAAAAAACTATGGCTACACCTTC	CASSFAGAKNYGYTF
13	TRBJ2-1	TRBV19	.	.	TGTGCCAGTAGTAGCCTCCCCCGGAATGAGCAGTTCTTC	CASSSLPRNEQFF
16	TRBJ2-1	TRBV5-4	TRBD1	.	TGTGCCAGCAGCGAGACAGGGAGAAGCACCTACAATGAGCAGTTCTTC	CASSETGRSTYNEQFF
15	TRBJ1-1	TRBV5-4	TRBD1	.	TGTGCCAGCAGCCGAGGACAGGAGCTATGGACTGAAGCTTTCTTT	CASSRGQELWTEAFF
12	TRBJ1-2	TRBV30	.	.	TGTGCCTGGAATGGCCGTTACTATGGCTACACCTTC	CAWNGRYYGYTF
13	TRBJ1-2	TRBV18	.	.	TGTGCCAGCTCGCTGACTCGGGGGGATGGCTACACCTTC	CASSLTRGDGYTF
15	TRBJ2-1	TRBV13	TRBD2	few	TGTGCCAGCAGCGTAGGACTAGCGGGAGCGCTTGAGCAGTTCTTC	CASSVGLAGALEQFF
16	TRBJ2-1	TRBV7-8	.	.	TGTGCCAGCAGCCTGCGGGGGCTAGCGAGCTACAATGAGCAGTTCTTC	CASSLRGLASYNEQFF
12	TRBJ1-1	TRBV7-2	.	once	TGTGCCAGCAGCCCATACACCGATGAAGCTTTCTTT	CASSPYTDEAFF
15	TRBJ2-5	TRBV5-1	.	.	TGCGCCAGCAGCTTGTCGATCAGGGGTCAAGAGACCCAGTACTTC	CASSLSIRGQETQYF
14	TRBJ1-3	TRBV10-3	TRBD1	.	TGTGCCATCAGAGGACAGGGGACTGGAAACACCATATATTTT	CAIRGQGTGNTIYF
15	TRBJ1-2	TRBV2	TRBD1	.	TGTGCCAGCAGTGATTTTATGGACAGGACCTATGGCTACACCTTC	CASSDFMDRTYGYTF
12	TRBJ2-7	TRBV6-6	TRBD2	.	TGTGCCAGCAGGCCGGGAGGGCGCGAGCAGTACTTC	CASRPGGREQYF
18	TRBJ2-2	TRBV2	TRBD2	.	TGTGCCAGCAGTGAAGTTTTTAGCGGGAGAGTGAACACCGGGGAGCTGTTTTTT	CASSEVFSGRVNTGELFF
15	TRBJ2-5	TRBV6-1	.	.	TGTGCCAGCAGTGAAGCGGGTCCTGGCAGGCGAGACCAGTACTTC	CASSEAGPGRRDQYF
14	TRBJ2-1	TRBV5-1	TRBD2	.	TGCGCCAGCAGCCCTGGGACTATCTACAATGAGCAGTTCTTC	CASSPGTIYNEQFF
14	TRBJ1-2	TRBV5-6	TRBD1	.	TGTGCCAGCAGCTTGGTAGGACAGGGGTTTGGCTACACCTTC	CASSLVGQGFGYTF
14	TRBJ2-7	TRBV7-2	.	.	TGTGCCAGCAGCTTGGGAACAGGGAATTACGAGCAGTACTTC	CASSLGTGNYEQYF
15	TRBJ1-5	TRBV10-2	TRBD1	once	TGCGCCAGCAGTGACGGGACAGGGGGCGGGCAGCCCCAGCATTTT	CASSDGTGGGQPQHF
15	TRBJ1-5	TRBV29-1	.	few	TGCAGCGTTGCACAGGATCAATATAGCAATCAGCCCCAGCATTTT	CSVAQDQYSNQPQHF
12	TRBJ2-1	TRBV5-1	.	.	TGCGCCAGCAAATGGGCGGGCGGTGAGCAGTTCTTC	CASKWAGGEQFF